This T cell receptor beta chain derives from a study of control samples from healthy donors and cancer patients. This CDR3 has 13 amino acids. Germline V lookup: CDR1 SGDLS, CDR2 YYNGEE. Trimming removed 3 bases at V and 4 bases at J, with 8 bases between. Only in-frame clones appear in the TCRdb table, and some are missing; sequencing was by immunoSEQ multiplex PCR. The repertoire holds 90,000 or so clones, with about 87% as singletons. Material: blood. This TCR derives from a woman aged 70-85 years in good health. The rearrangement uses TRBV9 and TRBJ1-3, with D unresolved. The CDR3, as DNA: TGTGCCAGCAGCGCCTCCGAGGGAAACACCATATATTTT. It yields the protein CASSASEGNTIYF.